This is a list of T cell receptor beta chains from one sample in a study of cytomegalovirus exposure and HLA in healthy donors. Assay used: immunoSEQ multiplex PCR; TCRdb lists only in-frame clones, some missing. The data hold over 100,000 clones, with 75% to 85% observed a single time. The sample was PBMCs. These receptors all come from a male donor in good health and CMV-seronegative. The CDR3 runs from the conserved cysteine through the conserved F or W. Each record gives: J gene, clone size, V gene, D gene, CDR3 protein, CDR3 DNA. A D gene is named only where the DNA matches it firmly. Size is omitted from some rows. Given values are once, few, many or a class for expanded clones.

j_gene: TRBJ1-2
abundance: .
v_gene: TRBV7-9
d_gene: TRBD1
CDR3aa: CASTGQGKDYGYTF
CDR3nt: TGTGCCAGCACCGGACAGGGCAAGGACTATGGCTACACCTTC

j_gene: TRBJ2-5
abundance: .
v_gene: TRBV7-2
d_gene: .
CDR3aa: CASSVQGGEETQYF
CDR3nt: TGTGCCAGCAGCGTACAGGGGGGGGAGGAGACCCAGTACTTC

j_gene: TRBJ2-6
abundance: .
v_gene: TRBV5-1
d_gene: .
CDR3aa: CASSLGTVRTSGANVLTF
CDR3nt: TGCGCCAGCAGCTTGGGGACAGTTCGGACGTCTGGGGCCAACGTCCTGACTTTC

j_gene: TRBJ2-7
abundance: .
v_gene: TRBV7-7
d_gene: TRBD1
CDR3aa: CASSPEGQGSSYEQYF
CDR3nt: TGTGCTAGCAGCCCAGAGGGACAGGGGAGCTCCTACGAGCAGTACTTC

j_gene: TRBJ1-6
abundance: few
v_gene: TRBV5-6
d_gene: .
CDR3aa: CASSPDSHSPLHF
CDR3nt: TGTGCCAGCAGCCCGGACAGCCATTCACCCCTCCACTTT

j_gene: TRBJ1-5
abundance: .
v_gene: TRBV6-6
d_gene: .
CDR3aa: CASSQGLSQPQHF
CDR3nt: TGTGCCAGCAGTCAGGGGTTATCTCAGCCCCAGCATTTT

j_gene: TRBJ1-1
abundance: .
v_gene: TRBV7-8
d_gene: .
CDR3aa: CASSLSTGMYTEAFF
CDR3nt: TGTGCCAGCAGCTTATCCACAGGGATGTACACTGAAGCTTTCTTT

j_gene: TRBJ1-4
abundance: few
v_gene: TRBV5-4
d_gene: .
CDR3aa: CASSLAGAHEKLFF
CDR3nt: TGTGCCAGCAGCTTGGCAGGGGCGCATGAAAAACTGTTTTTT

j_gene: TRBJ2-2
abundance: .
v_gene: TRBV13
d_gene: TRBD2
CDR3aa: CASSFGLAGAHTGELFF
CDR3nt: TGTGCCAGCAGCTTTGGACTAGCGGGGGCTCACACCGGGGAGCTGTTTTTT

j_gene: TRBJ2-7
abundance: .
v_gene: TRBV9
d_gene: TRBD2
CDR3aa: CASSVASGSYEQYF
CDR3nt: TGTGCCAGCAGCGTAGCTAGCGGGTCCTACGAGCAGTACTTC

j_gene: TRBJ1-6
abundance: .
v_gene: TRBV9
d_gene: .
CDR3aa: CASSVEDGHLIYNSPLHF
CDR3nt: TGTGCCAGCAGCGTAGAAGACGGACACCTAATTTATAATTCACCCCTCCACTTT

j_gene: TRBJ2-3
abundance: once
v_gene: TRBV14
d_gene: .
CDR3aa: CASSQDFGGADTQYF
CDR3nt: TGTGCCAGCAGCCAAGATTTCGGCGGGGCCGATACGCAGTATTTT

j_gene: TRBJ2-7
abundance: .
v_gene: TRBV4-2
d_gene: TRBD1
CDR3aa: CASSQRTGRDEQYF
CDR3nt: TGTGCCAGCAGCCAGAGGACAGGGCGGGACGAGCAGTACTTC

j_gene: TRBJ1-6
abundance: .
v_gene: TRBV7-2
d_gene: .
CDR3aa: CASRADWGSSYNSPLHF
CDR3nt: TGTGCCAGCCGGGCTGACTGGGGCAGCTCCTATAATTCACCCCTCCACTTT

j_gene: TRBJ2-7
abundance: .
v_gene: TRBV19
d_gene: .
CDR3aa: CASSPSGLVYEQYF
CDR3nt: TGTGCCAGTAGTCCGTCCGGGTTAGTGTACGAGCAGTACTTC

j_gene: TRBJ1-4
abundance: few
v_gene: TRBV9
d_gene: TRBD1
CDR3aa: CASSVGTGGNEKLFF
CDR3nt: TGTGCCAGCAGCGTGGGGACAGGGGGGAATGAAAAACTGTTTTTT

j_gene: TRBJ2-7
abundance: .
v_gene: TRBV27
d_gene: TRBD1
CDR3aa: CASSLQYGTGGGEQYF
CDR3nt: TGTGCCAGCAGTTTACAATACGGGACAGGGGGTGGCGAGCAGTACTTC

j_gene: TRBJ1-1
abundance: .
v_gene: TRBV7-9
d_gene: .
CDR3aa: CASSLAWGDTEAFF
CDR3nt: TGTGCCAGCAGCTTAGCCTGGGGGGACACTGAAGCTTTCTTT

j_gene: TRBJ1-5
abundance: .
v_gene: TRBV6-1
d_gene: .
CDR3aa: CASSAGGLWNQPQHF
CDR3nt: TGTGCCAGCAGTGCGGGCGGGCTGTGGAATCAGCCCCAGCATTTT

j_gene: TRBJ2-3
abundance: .
v_gene: TRBV7-2
d_gene: TRBD2
CDR3aa: CASSLVILAGGADTQYF
CDR3nt: TGTGCCAGCAGCTTAGTTATTCTAGCGGGGGGCGCAGATACGCAGTATTTT

j_gene: TRBJ2-7
abundance: .
v_gene: TRBV5-1
d_gene: TRBD1
CDR3aa: CASSIWTGSYEQYF
CDR3nt: TGCGCCAGCAGCATATGGACAGGGAGCTACGAGCAGTACTTC

j_gene: TRBJ1-5
abundance: .
v_gene: TRBV30
d_gene: TRBD1
CDR3aa: CAWGHRGNQPQHF
CDR3nt: TGTGCCTGGGGACACAGGGGAAACCAGCCCCAGCATTTT

j_gene: TRBJ2-3
abundance: .
v_gene: TRBV4-1
d_gene: .
CDR3aa: CASTPAGGTDTQYF
CDR3nt: TGCGCCAGCACCCCGGCCGGGGGCACAGATACGCAGTATTTT

j_gene: TRBJ1-6
abundance: .
v_gene: TRBV10-3
d_gene: .
CDR3aa: CATQTGSTSPLHF
CDR3nt: TGTGCCACCCAAACAGGGTCTACTTCACCCCTCCACTTT

j_gene: TRBJ2-3
abundance: few
v_gene: TRBV18
d_gene: TRBD1
CDR3aa: CASSRYQDRGTDTQYF
CDR3nt: TGTGCCAGCTCCCGATATCAGGACAGGGGCACAGATACGCAGTATTTT

j_gene: TRBJ1-1
abundance: .
v_gene: TRBV18
d_gene: .
CDR3aa: CASSPITRNTEAFF
CDR3nt: TGTGCCAGCTCACCAATAACAAGGAACACTGAAGCTTTCTTT

j_gene: TRBJ2-5
abundance: .
v_gene: TRBV7-3
d_gene: .
CDR3aa: CASSLRAETQYF
CDR3nt: TGTGCCAGCAGCTTAAGGGCGGAGACCCAGTACTTC

j_gene: TRBJ1-3
abundance: few
v_gene: TRBV6-5
d_gene: .
CDR3aa: CATTGFSGNTIYF
CDR3nt: TGTGCCACCACGGGGTTCTCTGGAAACACCATATATTTT

j_gene: TRBJ1-3
abundance: few
v_gene: TRBV14
d_gene: TRBD1
CDR3aa: CASSQETGDTIYF
CDR3nt: TGTGCCAGCAGCCAGGAAACAGGGGACACCATATATTTT

j_gene: TRBJ1-5
abundance: .
v_gene: TRBV5-4
d_gene: TRBD1
CDR3aa: CASSLAGQGDQPQHF
CDR3nt: TGTGCCAGCAGCTTGGCCGGACAGGGGGATCAGCCCCAGCATTTT

j_gene: TRBJ2-5
abundance: .
v_gene: TRBV6-6
d_gene: .
CDR3aa: CASSTGLETQYF
CDR3nt: TGTGCCAGCAGCACAGGGTTGGAGACCCAGTACTTC

j_gene: TRBJ1-5
abundance: .
v_gene: TRBV29-1
d_gene: TRBD1
CDR3aa: CSATGQTGQPQHF
CDR3nt: TGCAGTGCTACGGGACAGACTGGTCAGCCCCAGCATTTT

j_gene: TRBJ2-4
abundance: .
v_gene: TRBV7-2
d_gene: TRBD2
CDR3aa: CASSYSGGKNIQYF
CDR3nt: TGTGCCAGCAGCTATAGCGGGGGGAAAAACATTCAGTACTTC

j_gene: TRBJ2-3
abundance: few
v_gene: TRBV6-5
d_gene: TRBD2
CDR3aa: CASSGTSGADTQYF
CDR3nt: TGTGCCAGCAGTGGGACTAGCGGGGCAGATACGCAGTATTTT

j_gene: TRBJ2-1
abundance: .
v_gene: TRBV18
d_gene: TRBD2
CDR3aa: CASSPPGTSGYNEQFF
CDR3nt: TGTGCCAGCTCACCACCCGGGACTAGCGGGTACAATGAGCAGTTCTTC

j_gene: TRBJ2-2
abundance: .
v_gene: TRBV4-1
d_gene: TRBD2
CDR3aa: CASSQVVSGGNTGELFF
CDR3nt: TGCGCCAGCAGCCAAGTTGTGAGCGGGGGGAACACCGGGGAGCTGTTTTTT

j_gene: TRBJ2-5
abundance: .
v_gene: TRBV4-3
d_gene: .
CDR3aa: CASSRARDSAQETQYF
CDR3nt: TGCGCCAGCAGCCGGGCCAGGGATTCGGCCCAAGAGACCCAGTACTTC

j_gene: TRBJ2-5
abundance: .
v_gene: TRBV9
d_gene: .
CDR3aa: CASSVGGQGKTQYF
CDR3nt: TGTGCCAGCAGCGTAGGAGGTCAGGGAAAGACCCAGTACTTC

j_gene: TRBJ2-7
abundance: .
v_gene: TRBV18
d_gene: .
CDR3aa: CASSPSRDISYEQYF
CDR3nt: TGTGCCAGCTCACCTTCTCGAGACATCTCCTACGAGCAGTACTTC

j_gene: TRBJ1-5
abundance: .
v_gene: TRBV29-1
d_gene: TRBD1
CDR3aa: CSVRDSDQPQHF
CDR3nt: TGCAGCGTAAGGGACAGTGATCAGCCCCAGCATTTT

j_gene: TRBJ2-2
abundance: .
v_gene: TRBV9
d_gene: TRBD2
CDR3aa: CASSSGTSGGYTGELFF
CDR3nt: TGTGCCAGCAGCTCAGGGACTAGCGGGGGCTACACCGGGGAGCTGTTTTTT

j_gene: TRBJ1-5
abundance: .
v_gene: TRBV5-1
d_gene: TRBD1
CDR3aa: CASNDTRRDRGPFINSNQPQHF
CDR3nt: TGCGCCAGCAACGATACCCGAAGGGACAGGGGGCCCTTCATCAATAGCAATCAGCCCCAGCATTTT

j_gene: TRBJ2-1
abundance: .
v_gene: TRBV9
d_gene: TRBD1
CDR3aa: CASSVGTGGEYNEQFF
CDR3nt: TGTGCCAGCAGCGTAGGGACAGGGGGAGAGTACAATGAGCAGTTCTTC

j_gene: TRBJ2-1
abundance: .
v_gene: TRBV20-1
d_gene: .
CDR3aa: CSAWADEQFF
CDR3nt: TGCAGTGCTTGGGCCGATGAGCAGTTCTTC

j_gene: TRBJ1-4
abundance: .
v_gene: TRBV19
d_gene: TRBD1
CDR3aa: CASSSGQGGNEKLFF
CDR3nt: TGTGCCAGTAGTTCTGGACAGGGCGGTAATGAAAAACTGTTTTTT

j_gene: TRBJ1-3
abundance: .
v_gene: TRBV18
d_gene: .
CDR3aa: CASSPQEGVGNTIYF
CDR3nt: TGTGCCAGCTCACCACAGGAAGGGGTCGGAAACACCATATATTTT

j_gene: TRBJ1-6
abundance: .
v_gene: TRBV7-8
d_gene: .
CDR3aa: CASSLVGNRGFSSYNSPLHF
CDR3nt: TGTGCCAGCAGCTTAGTCGGAAATAGGGGATTTAGCTCCTATAATTCACCCCTCCACTTT

j_gene: TRBJ2-2
abundance: once
v_gene: TRBV10-3
d_gene: .
CDR3aa: CAISRGGTGELFF
CDR3nt: TGTGCCATCAGCAGGGGTGGGACCGGGGAGCTGTTTTTT

j_gene: TRBJ2-7
abundance: .
v_gene: TRBV29-1
d_gene: .
CDR3aa: CSVEEGTVSYEQYF
CDR3nt: TGCAGCGTTGAAGAGGGCACGGTGTCCTACGAGCAGTACTTC

j_gene: TRBJ1-6
abundance: .
v_gene: TRBV5-1
d_gene: TRBD1
CDR3aa: CASSGQGADSPLHF
CDR3nt: TGCGCCAGCAGCGGACAGGGGGCTGATTCACCCCTCCACTTT

j_gene: TRBJ2-3
abundance: .
v_gene: TRBV2
d_gene: .
CDR3aa: CASQQDLHTDTQYF
CDR3nt: TGTGCCAGCCAGCAGGATCTTCACACAGATACGCAGTATTTT

j_gene: TRBJ2-7
abundance: .
v_gene: TRBV6-5
d_gene: .
CDR3aa: CASSYGEVPYEQYF
CDR3nt: TGTGCCAGCAGTTACGGGGAGGTTCCCTACGAGCAGTACTTC

j_gene: TRBJ2-1
abundance: .
v_gene: TRBV7-6
d_gene: TRBD1
CDR3aa: CASSLEGARGFYNEQFF
CDR3nt: TGTGCCAGCAGCTTAGAGGGGGCCAGGGGGTTTTACAATGAGCAGTTCTTC

j_gene: TRBJ1-1
abundance: .
v_gene: TRBV20-1
d_gene: TRBD1
CDR3aa: CSVGGYTEAFF
CDR3nt: TGCAGTGTAGGGGGCTACACTGAAGCTTTCTTT

j_gene: TRBJ1-1
abundance: .
v_gene: TRBV5-4
d_gene: TRBD1
CDR3aa: CASSRIPGQQIMNTEAFF
CDR3nt: TGTGCCAGCAGCCGAATTCCGGGACAGCAAATCATGAACACTGAAGCTTTCTTT

j_gene: TRBJ1-2
abundance: .
v_gene: TRBV30
d_gene: .
CDR3aa: CALGGDGYTF
CDR3nt: TGTGCTTTAGGAGGGGATGGCTACACCTTC

j_gene: TRBJ2-4
abundance: .
v_gene: TRBV12-5
d_gene: .
CDR3aa: CASGLSREAKNIQYF
CDR3nt: TGTGCTAGTGGTTTGTCACGGGAGGCCAAAAACATTCAGTACTTC

j_gene: TRBJ2-3
abundance: .
v_gene: TRBV6-5
d_gene: .
CDR3aa: CASMGGGTDTQYF
CDR3nt: TGTGCCAGCATGGGCGGGGGCACAGATACGCAGTATTTT

j_gene: TRBJ1-1
abundance: few
v_gene: TRBV4-3
d_gene: TRBD1
CDR3aa: CASSQDPQGAEAFF
CDR3nt: TGCGCCAGCAGCCAAGATCCGCAGGGGGCTGAAGCTTTCTTT